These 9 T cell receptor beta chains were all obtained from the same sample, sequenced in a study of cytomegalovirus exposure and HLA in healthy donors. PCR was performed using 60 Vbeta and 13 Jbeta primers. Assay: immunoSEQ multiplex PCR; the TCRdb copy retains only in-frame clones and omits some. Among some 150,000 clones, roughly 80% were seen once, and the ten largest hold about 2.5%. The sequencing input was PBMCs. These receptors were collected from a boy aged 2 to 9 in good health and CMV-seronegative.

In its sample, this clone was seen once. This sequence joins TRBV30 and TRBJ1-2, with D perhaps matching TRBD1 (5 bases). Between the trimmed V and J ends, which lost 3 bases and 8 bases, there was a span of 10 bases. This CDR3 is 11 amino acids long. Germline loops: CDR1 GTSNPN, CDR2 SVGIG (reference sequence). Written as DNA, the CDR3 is TGTGCCTGGAGAGGGAGGGGCGGCTACACCTTC. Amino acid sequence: CAWRGRGGYTF. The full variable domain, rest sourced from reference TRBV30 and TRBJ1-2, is SQTIHQWPATLVQPVGSPLSLECTVEGTSNPNLYWYRQAAGRGLQLLFYSVGIGQISSEVPQNLSASRPQDRQFILSSKKLLLSDSGFYLCAWRGRGGYTFGSGTRLTVV.

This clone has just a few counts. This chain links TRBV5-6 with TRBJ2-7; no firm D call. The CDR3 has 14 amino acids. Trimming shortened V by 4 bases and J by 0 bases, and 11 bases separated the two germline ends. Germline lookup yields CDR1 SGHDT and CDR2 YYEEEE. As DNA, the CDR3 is TGTGCCAGCAGCCTCCCGGCGGTCTCCTACGAGCAGTACTTC. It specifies CASSLPAVSYEQYF.

DNA of the CDR3: TGTGCCAGCAGTTTATCGCAGGCAGGTACTGGCTACACCTTC. Protein sequence: CASSLSQAGTGYTF. V and J are TRBV27 and TRBJ1-2; D not resolved. V lost 0 bases, J lost 7 bases, and 12 bases lay in between. This CDR3 comprises 14 residues. Germline V lookup: CDR1 MNHEY, CDR2 SMNVEV (reference sequence).

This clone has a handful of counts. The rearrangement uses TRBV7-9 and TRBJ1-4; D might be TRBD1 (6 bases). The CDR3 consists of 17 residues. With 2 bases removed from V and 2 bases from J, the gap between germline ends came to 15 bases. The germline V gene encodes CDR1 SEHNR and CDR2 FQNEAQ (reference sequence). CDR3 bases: TGTGCCAGCAGCTTACACAGGGTGATGGGTACTAATGAAAAACTGTTTTTT. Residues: CASSLHRVMGTNEKLFF.

Written as DNA, the CDR3 is TGCGCCAGCAGCCAAGAGCTAGCGGGAGGTCGCGGTGATACGCAGTATTTT. Translated: CASSQELAGGRGDTQYF. J is TRBJ2-3 and V is TRBV4-3, with TRBD2 matching over 11 bases. V was clipped by 0 bases and J by 6 bases; unmatched bases: 8. CDR3 length: 17 residues. The germline V gene has CDR1 LGHNA and CDR2 YSLEER.

As DNA, the CDR3 is TGTGCCAGCACCACTCGCGGGGGGCCGAAGCAGTTCTTC. This translates into CASTTRGGPKQFF. V is TRBV7-8 and J is TRBJ2-1; 8 bases are shared with TRBD2. CDR3 length equals 13 residues. The germline V gene has CDR1 SGHVS and CDR2 FQNEAQ. V lost 7 bases and J lost 11; bases outside the gene matches: 10.

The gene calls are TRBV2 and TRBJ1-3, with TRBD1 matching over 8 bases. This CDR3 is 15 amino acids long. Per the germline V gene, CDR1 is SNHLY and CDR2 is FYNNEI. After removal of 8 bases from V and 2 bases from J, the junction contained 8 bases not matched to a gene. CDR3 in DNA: TGTGCCAGCTCCAAGGACAGGGCTGCTGGAAACACCATATATTTT. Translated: CASSKDRAAGNTIYF.

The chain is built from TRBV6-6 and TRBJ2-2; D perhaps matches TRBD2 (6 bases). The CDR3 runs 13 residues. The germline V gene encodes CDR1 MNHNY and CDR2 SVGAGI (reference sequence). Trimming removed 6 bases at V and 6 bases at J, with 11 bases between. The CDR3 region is CASRTGEAGELFF. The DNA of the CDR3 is TGTGCCAGCAGAACCGGGGAGGCCGGGGAGCTGTTTTTT.

The CDR3: CASSPLAGEKDTEAFF. CDR3 coding DNA: TGTGCCAGCAGTCCGTTGGCAGGGGAAAAGGACACTGAAGCTTTCTTT. V is TRBV28 and J is TRBJ1-1; the D gene is possibly TRBD1 (6 bases). The CDR3 contains 16 residues. Per germline, CDR1 MDHEN and CDR2 SYDVKM. With 5 bases removed from V and 3 bases from J, the gap between germline ends came to 19 bases. The whole variable domain, filled in from reference TRBV28 and TRBJ1-1, reads DVKVTQSSRYLVKRTGEKVFLECVQDMDHENMFWYRQDPGLGLRLIYFSYDVKMKEKGDIPEGYSVSREKKERFSLILESASTNQTSMYLCASSPLAGEKDTEAFFGQGTRLTVV.